This T cell receptor beta chain comes out of a study of T-cell memory formation after mild COVID-19. V was pared by 0 bases and J by 8 bases, with 11 bases between. This CDR3 has 14 residues. Germline lookup yields CDR1 LGHNA and CDR2 YNFKEQ. TCRdb redid the calling of the 5' RACE reads with MiXCR, one entry per CDR3 protein. Altogether a few hundred thousand distinct CDR3 sequences are present, 20% to 25% being singletons, with the ten largest covering 21%. The sample consisted of PBMCs or a T cell subset sorted from them (not recorded which). This chain links TRBV4-2 with TRBJ2-1, with D perhaps given as TRBD1 or TRBD2 (6 bases each). This receptor was taken from a man younger than 35 who had mild COVID-19 (a few samples of this study predate the infection). Cell type and time point are not known. The CDR3 loop is CASSQERRGDEQFF. The CDR3 nucleotides are TGTGCCAGCAGCCAAGAGAGGAGGGGGGATGAGCAGTTCTTC.